This TCR beta chain was obtained from a study of cytomegalovirus exposure and HLA in healthy donors. This clone was counted only a few times. Its specificity is unknown. PCR primers comprised 60 Vbeta and 13 Jbeta primers. The protocol was immunoSEQ multiplex PCR, while the TCRdb copy is restricted to in-frame clones and leaves out a portion. The profile shows about 80,000 clones, approximately 62% of them singletons. Overall study findings and caveats: Fewer N-insertions than the roughly 650-donor mean were reportedly shown by an Asian-associated ancestry cluster in a later analysis. One cluster of highly shared sequence variants probably arose as a sequencing artifact. Roughly uniform sequencing depth across donors was assumed, possibly incorrectly. Common viral pathogens (according to a later analysis) appeared linked to several of the most significant clusters.

The sequence was obtained from a male donor in good health and CMV-seropositive. Sequences were obtained from PBMCs.

The CDR3 region is CAWSGLALYNEQFF. CDR3 in DNA: TGTGCCTGGAGTGGGCTAGCTCTTTACAATGAGCAGTTCTTC. This chain joins TRBV30 and TRBJ2-1, with D perhaps matching TRBD2 (5 bases). The V end lost 1 base, the J end lost 4 bases, and 11 bases lay between the germline ends. Germline V CDR1 and CDR2: GTSNPN, SVGIG (reference sequence). The CDR3 consists of 14 residues.